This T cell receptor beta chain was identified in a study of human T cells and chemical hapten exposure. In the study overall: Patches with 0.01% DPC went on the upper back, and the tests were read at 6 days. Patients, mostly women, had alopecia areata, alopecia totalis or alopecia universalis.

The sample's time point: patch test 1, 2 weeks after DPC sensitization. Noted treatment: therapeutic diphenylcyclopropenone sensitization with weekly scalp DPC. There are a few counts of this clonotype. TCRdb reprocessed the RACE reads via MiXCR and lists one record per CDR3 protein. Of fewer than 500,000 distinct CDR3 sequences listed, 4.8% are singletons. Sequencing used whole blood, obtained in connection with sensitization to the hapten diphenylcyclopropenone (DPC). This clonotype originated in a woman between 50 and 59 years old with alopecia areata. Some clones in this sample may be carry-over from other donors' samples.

The CDR3 is CASNGQGVLPEGAFF. CDR3 nucleotide sequence: TGTGCCAGCAATGGACAGGGGGTCCTCCCCGAAGGAGCTTTCTTT. The V gene is TRBV6-2 or TRBV6-3, the J gene TRBJ1-1; the match to TRBD1 covers 10 bases. Germline CDR1 is MNHEY and CDR2 is SVGEGT. Trimming took 7 bases from V and 10 from J; bases not matched to a gene: 15. The CDR3 contains 15 residues.